The rows below give T cell receptor beta chains drawn from one sample of a study of blood T cell repertoires in COVID-19. TCRdb keeps only in-frame clones here, not all; method: immunoSEQ multiplex PCR. This table holds around 100,000 clones, approximately 84% found once. Sequenced input: peripheral blood. Every receptor here comes from a man in his forties or fifties with acute or convalescent COVID-19. Each CDR3 is given without its conserved first and last residue. A D gene is named only where the DNA matches it firmly.

j_call v_call d_call cdr3_aa
TRBJ2-3 TRBV11-2 TRBD2 ASSGTSGGTDTQY
TRBJ1-6 TRBV15 TRBD1 ATSRVRGQSPLH
TRBJ1-1 TRBV5-1 NA ASSSNFQQGPSTEAF
TRBJ1-5 TRBV2 TRBD1 ASSVSGTEGNQPQH
TRBJ2-3 TRBV3-1/TRBV3-2 NA ASSQVAGAVGTQY
TRBJ1-1 TRBV5-8 NA ASSLGRRVGPEAF
TRBJ1-4 TRBV11-2 NA ASSFDTRKNEKLF
TRBJ1-2 TRBV11-2 TRBD1 ASSLDLRVQGASGYT
TRBJ2-5 TRBV5-6 TRBD1 ASSAGQGIGTQY
TRBJ1-3 TRBV15 NA ATSRPSTGSGNTIY
TRBJ1-2 TRBV7-2 TRBD1 ASSFTQGQGVHT
TRBJ1-2 TRBV19 TRBD1 ASSLRTGFGYT
TRBJ1-2 TRBV5-1 TRBD1 ASSPSTGSIYGYT
TRBJ1-6 TRBV30 NA AWSVWQGLHSPLH
TRBJ1-5 TRBV7-9 TRBD1 ASSFSPTGTGHNQPQH
TRBJ1-5 TRBV6-5 TRBD1 ASSRGTGTNQPQH
TRBJ2-7 TRBV28 NA ASRYSGVLTYEQY
TRBJ1-3 TRBV9 TRBD1 ASSLTGAVNTIY
TRBJ1-4 TRBV19 NA ASSIIRGVNEKLF
TRBJ2-5 TRBV6-5 TRBD2 ASSYSNAGGGETQY
TRBJ2-7 TRBV4-1 NA ASSLYRGGEQY
TRBJ2-3 TRBV5-1 TRBD2 ASSFLAGDTQY
TRBJ1-2 TRBV19 NA ASSILGQADYGYT
TRBJ2-7 TRBV5-4 TRBD1 ASSLTGKSYEQY
TRBJ1-2 TRBV25-1 NA ASSDPRGYT
TRBJ2-5 TRBV7-3 NA ASSLTLQETQY
TRBJ2-2 TRBV19 NA ASSVNGGNTGELF
TRBJ2-6 TRBV2 NA ASMGAGLSSGANVLT
TRBJ1-1 TRBV5-1 NA ASSLVQGSTEAF